This T cell receptor beta chain came from a study of spatial heterogeneity in lung cancer. In the study overall: The study consistently detected more beta-chain than alpha-chain sequences. Study results and caveats: Tumor TCRs that were ubiquitous and expanded showed up in blood more at resection than follow-up.

Germline V gene sequence: CDR1 SGDLS, CDR2 YYNGEE. This CDR3 region has 14 residues. V dropped 3 bases and J dropped 2 bases, with 9 bases sitting between them. As to time point: sample taken at primary tumor resection. Unsorted whole RNA of tumor, nontumor lung or frozen PBMC was sequenced. A remark on this clonotype: Its antigen remains unidentified.

A unique molecular identifier was carried by every single TCR cDNA molecule. One entry per CDR3 protein results from TCRdb running MiXCR on the 5' RACE reads. Among about 44,000 distinct CDR3 sequences listed, roughly 13% were seen once. The chain is built from TRBV9 and TRBJ2-1; the D call may be TRBD1 or TRBD2 (6 bases each). The TCR was taken from a male donor with early-stage non-small cell lung cancer. The material sequenced was PBMCs, taken at surgery. The CDR3 DNA is TGTGCCAGCAGCGAGGGGGGACCCTACAATGAGCAGTTCTTC. Translating gives CASSEGGPYNEQFF.